This record looks at one T cell receptor (beta chain) sequence and its context. The record originates from a study of blood T cell repertoires in COVID-19. Overall study context: Donors in the United States, Italy and Spain gave samples during acute or convalescent COVID-19. Nucleic acid was either cDNA or gDNA, and it came from T cells, B-cell-depleted T cells, or PBMCs.

In the original processing: Amplifying reference gene primers gave estimates of nucleated cell counts. Here immunoSEQ multiplex PCR was the method, and the copy in TCRdb shows in-frame clones only, minus some. The V and J calls and the clone size are those of that table, but D and trimming were determined from the DNA. The sample carries 190,000 or so clones, approximately 87% recorded once. The CDR3 runs to 18 residues. Germline values: CDR1 LNHDA, CDR2 SQIVND (reference sequence). The V gene end was trimmed by 3 bases and the J gene end by 0 bases; junction bases not matched to a gene: 12. The TCR sequence derives from a woman aged 18-35 years who had recovered from COVID-19. The sample comprised peripheral blood. The J gene is TRBJ2-3, the V gene TRBV19; 7 nucleotides line up with TRBD2. Written as DNA, the CDR3 is TGTGCCAGTAGTATCACCCACGGGGGTAGCGGGAGCACAGATACGCAGTATTTT. Protein: CASSITHGGSGSTDTQYF.